This TCR beta chain is drawn from a study of Siglec-9 on CD8 T cells in melanoma. General study points: Siglec-9 reportedly marks and regulates an effector memory CD8+ T-cell subset apparently accumulating in melanoma tumors.

The data were produced by immunoSEQ multiplex PCR, yet TCRdb's version contains in-frame clones alone and is incomplete. The table lists tens of thousands of clones, roughly 78% of them singletons. The length of the CDR3 is 15 residues. Germline assignment: CDR1 MNHEY and CDR2 SMNVEV (reference sequence). V dropped 8 bases and J dropped 5 bases, with 21 bases sitting between them. On this clone itself: What it recognizes is unknown.

Sequencing was performed on Siglec-9- CD8+ T cells sorted from blood. This receptor was identified in a human donor in good health. The V call is TRBV27, the J call TRBJ1-2, with unresolved D. The CDR3 DNA follows: TGTGCCAGCGCTTACGGCCGGGTGGCTCAATATGGCTACACCTTC. It codes for CASAYGRVAQYGYTF.